A selection of T cell receptor beta chains follows, all from one sample in a study of early T cells in non-severe SARS-CoV-2 infection. One entry per CDR3 protein, called by TCRdb with MiXCR from the 5' RACE reads. In the table there are tens of thousands of distinct CDR3 sequences, 6.5% of which are singletons. The sequences come from whole blood, collected at baseline. The source of these receptors is an adult who was a healthcare worker with PCR-confirmed SARS-CoV-2 infection or an uninfected control (not recorded which). Both conserved end residues are part of each CDR3. Fields, in order: D gene, J gene, V gene, clone size, CDR3 protein, CDR3 DNA. A D gene is named only where the DNA matches it firmly. Size is stated for part of the rows, as once, few or many counts, or as a class when the clone is expanded.

D gene: NA
J gene: TRBJ2-2
V gene: TRBV6-2/TRBV6-3
clone size: many
CDR3 protein: CASSLVNTGELFF
CDR3 DNA: TGTGCCAGCAGTTTAGTAAACACCGGGGAGCTGTTTTTT

D gene: TRBD1
J gene: TRBJ2-7
V gene: TRBV7-2
clone size: many
CDR3 protein: CASSIGTAHEQYF
CDR3 DNA: TGTGCCAGCAGCATCGGGACAGCGCACGAGCAGTACTTC

D gene: TRBD1
J gene: TRBJ1-2
V gene: TRBV7-2
clone size: NA
CDR3 protein: CASSLVGGNYGYTF
CDR3 DNA: TGTGCCAGCAGCTTAGTAGGGGGCAACTATGGCTACACCTTC

D gene: NA
J gene: TRBJ1-1
V gene: TRBV6-6
clone size: few
CDR3 protein: CASSYAYYAFF
CDR3 DNA: TGTGCCAGCAGCTACGCTTACTACGCTTTCTTT

D gene: TRBD1
J gene: TRBJ1-3
V gene: TRBV29-1
clone size: NA
CDR3 protein: CSVQGGVGNTIYF
CDR3 DNA: TGCAGCGTCCAGGGGGGAGTTGGAAACACCATATATTTT

D gene: NA
J gene: TRBJ2-2
V gene: TRBV12-3/TRBV12-4
clone size: many
CDR3 protein: CASSGAYTGELFF
CDR3 DNA: TGTGCCAGCAGTGGAGCTTACACCGGGGAGCTGTTTTTT

D gene: NA
J gene: TRBJ2-3
V gene: TRBV4-1
clone size: many
CDR3 protein: CASSQDWGTDTQYF
CDR3 DNA: TGCGCCAGCAGCCAAGATTGGGGCACAGATACGCAGTATTTT

D gene: TRBD2
J gene: TRBJ2-1
V gene: TRBV20-1
clone size: many
CDR3 protein: CSATGGGVTYNEQFF
CDR3 DNA: TGCAGTGCGACTGGTGGGGGGGTGACCTACAATGAGCAGTTCTTC

D gene: NA
J gene: TRBJ1-1
V gene: TRBV3-1
clone size: many
CDR3 protein: CASSGAGKEAFF
CDR3 DNA: TGTGCCAGCAGCGGTGCAGGGAAGGAAGCTTTCTTT

D gene: TRBD1
J gene: TRBJ2-7
V gene: TRBV20-1
clone size: NA
CDR3 protein: CSARDPWTGGPSQYF
CDR3 DNA: TGCAGTGCTAGAGATCCTTGGACAGGTGGGCCTTCCCAGTACTTC

D gene: TRBD1
J gene: TRBJ2-7
V gene: TRBV2
clone size: many
CDR3 protein: CASSETGTAGYEQYF
CDR3 DNA: TGTGCCAGCAGTGAAACCGGGACAGCTGGCTACGAGCAGTACTTC

D gene: NA
J gene: TRBJ2-3
V gene: TRBV19
clone size: few
CDR3 protein: CASSIAGADRTDTQYF
CDR3 DNA: TGTGCCAGTAGTATAGCAGGGGCTGATCGCACAGATACGCAGTATTTT

D gene: NA
J gene: TRBJ1-1
V gene: TRBV2
clone size: NA
CDR3 protein: CASTTVDTEAFF
CDR3 DNA: TGTGCCAGCACTACAGTAGACACTGAAGCTTTCTTT

D gene: TRBD2
J gene: TRBJ2-3
V gene: TRBV15
clone size: many
CDR3 protein: CATSSGGSTDTQYF
CDR3 DNA: TGTGCCACCAGCAGCGGGGGGAGCACAGATACGCAGTATTTT

D gene: NA
J gene: TRBJ2-7
V gene: TRBV7-2
clone size: NA
CDR3 protein: CASSSQGGQYEQYF
CDR3 DNA: TGTGCCAGCAGCTCGCAGGGGGGGCAATACGAGCAGTACTTC

D gene: TRBD1
J gene: TRBJ2-6
V gene: TRBV12-3/TRBV12-4
clone size: many
CDR3 protein: CASSPGGSGANVLTF
CDR3 DNA: TGTGCCAGCAGTCCAGGGGGCTCTGGGGCCAACGTCCTGACTTTC

D gene: NA
J gene: TRBJ1-1
V gene: TRBV12-3/TRBV12-4
clone size: many
CDR3 protein: CASSLVQPNTEAFF
CDR3 DNA: TGTGCCAGCAGTTTAGTTCAGCCGAACACTGAAGCTTTCTTT

D gene: NA
J gene: TRBJ1-1
V gene: TRBV4-1
clone size: many
CDR3 protein: CASSQGVNTEAFF
CDR3 DNA: TGCGCCAGCAGCCAAGGTGTGAACACTGAAGCTTTCTTT

D gene: TRBD1
J gene: TRBJ2-1
V gene: TRBV20-1
clone size: NA
CDR3 protein: CSARGHLGGYNEQFF
CDR3 DNA: TGCAGTGCCAGGGGGCACCTCGGGGGTTACAATGAGCAGTTCTTC

D gene: NA
J gene: TRBJ2-4
V gene: TRBV4-1
clone size: many
CDR3 protein: CASSQVGVGGIQYF
CDR3 DNA: TGCGCCAGCAGCCAAGTGGGCGTGGGTGGCATTCAGTACTTC

D gene: NA
J gene: TRBJ1-6
V gene: TRBV7-2
clone size: NA
CDR3 protein: CASSLMSGSPLHF
CDR3 DNA: TGTGCCAGCAGCTTAATGTCAGGATCACCCCTCCACTTT

D gene: TRBD1
J gene: TRBJ2-3
V gene: TRBV24-1
clone size: NA
CDR3 protein: CATSEATGGADTQYF
CDR3 DNA: TGTGCCACCAGTGAAGCAACAGGGGGAGCAGATACGCAGTATTTT

D gene: NA
J gene: TRBJ2-1
V gene: TRBV7-6
clone size: NA
CDR3 protein: CASSLGVGLNEQFF
CDR3 DNA: TGTGCCAGCAGCTTAGGGGTGGGGCTCAATGAGCAGTTCTTC

D gene: TRBD2
J gene: TRBJ2-1
V gene: TRBV12-3/TRBV12-4
clone size: many
CDR3 protein: CASSLATGSGGNEQFF
CDR3 DNA: TGTGCCAGCAGTTTAGCCACCGGGAGCGGGGGAAATGAGCAGTTCTTC

D gene: NA
J gene: TRBJ2-5
V gene: TRBV6-1
clone size: many
CDR3 protein: CASRTREQETQYF
CDR3 DNA: TGTGCCAGCAGGACCCGGGAGCAAGAGACCCAGTACTTC

D gene: NA
J gene: TRBJ2-5
V gene: TRBV6-2/TRBV6-3
clone size: NA
CDR3 protein: CASSTSGGRETQYF
CDR3 DNA: TGTGCCAGCAGTACCTCAGGGGGGCGAGAGACCCAGTACTTC

D gene: NA
J gene: TRBJ2-1
V gene: TRBV12-3/TRBV12-4
clone size: many
CDR3 protein: CASSPRGASSYNEQFF
CDR3 DNA: TGTGCCAGCAGTCCACGGGGTGCAAGCTCCTACAATGAGCAGTTCTTC